These 31 T cell receptor beta chains came from one sample sequenced in a study of T-cell memory formation after mild COVID-19. TCRdb used MiXCR to reprocess the 5' RACE reads, holding one entry per CDR3 protein. Of 400,000 to 550,000 distinct CDR3 sequences detected, roughly 25% appear once; the ten largest clones hold around 12%. The sequenced sample consisted of PBMCs or a T cell subset sorted from them (not recorded which). The receptors shown here come from an adult woman who had mild COVID-19 (a few samples of this study predate the infection). Cell type and time point are not known.

V is TRBV12-3 or TRBV12-4 and J is TRBJ2-1; D uncertain. Deletions cut 3 bases from V and 6 bases from J, with 12 bases between. The CDR3 is 14 amino acids. CDR3 residues: CASSFRGGGNEQFF. CDR3 DNA sequence: TGTGCCAGCAGTTTTCGAGGCGGCGGCAATGAGCAGTTCTTC.

This clonotype was counted a few times. The chain is built from TRBV5-1 and TRBJ1-1; TRBD1 agrees at 7 bases. This CDR3 is built from 14 residues. Germline CDR1 and CDR2: SGHRS and YFSETQ. The ends lost 2 bases at V and 8 bases at J; junction bases unmatched: 9. The CDR3, as DNA: TGCGCCAGCAGCTTAATGACAGGGTATTGGGAAGCTTTCTTT. Translating gives CASSLMTGYWEAFF.

This clonotype has only a few counts. J is TRBJ1-5 and V is TRBV29-1; the D is unclear. This CDR3 region has 17 residues. The germline V gene encodes CDR1 SQVTM and CDR2 ANQGSEA. Trimming stripped 0 bases from V and 5 bases from J, with 20 bases between. CDR3 DNA sequence: TGCAGCGTTGAAGAAAAGACGATGGGAGTTCGGGATCAGCCCCAGCATTTT. Encoded protein: CSVEEKTMGVRDQPQHF.

The chain links TRBV3-1 to TRBJ2-1, with 10 bases matching TRBD2. Germline V gene sequence: CDR1 LGHDT, CDR2 YNNKEL (reference sequence). Trimming cost V 10 bases and J 6 bases; bases outside gene matches: 6. The length of the CDR3 is 13 residues. The CDR3 here is CATLAGGSNEQFF. CDR3 DNA: TGTGCCACCTTAGCGGGAGGCAGCAATGAGCAGTTCTTC.

The rearrangement uses TRBV27 and TRBJ2-1; D gene unclear. The V end was cut by 3 bases, the J end by 2 bases, with 11 bases between. The germline gives CDR1 MNHEY, CDR2 SMNVEV (reference sequence). The CDR3 length is 15 residues. The CDR3 here is CASSLTLGAYNEQFF. As DNA, the CDR3 is TGTGCCAGCAGTTTGACACTTGGGGCCTACAATGAGCAGTTCTTC.

This chain joins TRBV5-1 and TRBJ2-1; the match to TRBD1 covers 7 bases. V trimming: 0 bases; J trimming: 3 bases; junction bases outside the gene matches: 9. The CDR3 has 17 residues. Germline-derived CDR1 and CDR2 are SGHRS and YFSETQ. The CDR3 region has the DNA TGCGCCAGCAGCTTGGGCCTACAGGGGTCCCTCTACAATGAGCAGTTCTTC. The encoded protein is CASSLGLQGSLYNEQFF.

The CDR3 protein is CASSQDRGLSEQYF. The CDR3 DNA reads TGCGCCAGCAGCCAAGACAGGGGGCTCAGCGAGCAGTACTTC. This rearrangement joins TRBV4-3 to TRBJ2-7; 8 positions agree with TRBD1. The V gene end was trimmed by 0 bases and the J gene end by 6 bases; junction bases not matched to a gene: 4. Looked up from germline, CDR1 is LGHNA and CDR2 is YSLEER. The CDR3 is made up of 14 amino acids.

This clonotype occurred many times. V and J are TRBV7-9 and TRBJ2-5; 9 nucleotides align to TRBD1. The CDR3 is 14 amino acids. Germline V gene sequence: CDR1 SEHNR, CDR2 FQNEAQ (reference sequence). J was trimmed by 5 bases and V by 2 bases; bases with no gene match: 3. CDR3 amino acids: CASSLWTGEETQYF. The CDR3 DNA reads TGTGCCAGCAGCTTATGGACAGGGGAGGAGACCCAGTACTTC.

This chain joins TRBV24-1 and TRBJ2-1; 8 bases align to TRBD2. This CDR3 comprises 12 residues. The germline CDR1 and CDR2 sequences are KGHDR and SFDVKD. After removal of 5 bases from V and 13 bases from J, the junction contained 6 bases not matched to a gene. CDR3 region: CATSARGVFQFF. The CDR3 bases are TGTGCCACCAGTGCGCGGGGGGTCTTTCAGTTCTTC.

In its sample, this clonotype was seen a few times. The chain couples TRBV7-3 to TRBJ2-3; D remains ambiguous. The ends were cut back, 5 bases at V and 0 bases at J, with 12 bases in the middle. This CDR3 region has 15 residues. Germline V CDR1 and CDR2: SGHTA, FQGTGA. The chain's CDR3 is CASSPYGISTDTQYF. The CDR3 coding sequence is TGTGCCAGCAGCCCTTATGGCATTAGCACAGATACGCAGTATTTT.

This clonotype occurred a few times. This chain uses TRBV28 with TRBJ2-7; D is unclear. The germline V gene has CDR1 MDHEN and CDR2 SYDVKM. CDR3 size: 15 residues. V was pared by 2 bases and J by 3 bases, with 14 bases between. CDR3 amino acids: CASSLDAWVSYEQYF. Here the CDR3 DNA reads TGTGCCAGCAGTTTAGATGCGTGGGTCAGCTACGAGCAGTACTTC.

The rearrangement uses TRBV5-1 and TRBJ2-3; the D gene could be TRBD1 or TRBD2 (5 bases each). The CDR3 has 12 amino acids. CDR1 is SGHRS and CDR2 is YFSETQ in the germline V gene. The V gene lost 5 bases and the J gene lost 4 bases, with 8 bases spanning the gap. For the CDR3, the DNA is TGCGCCAGCAGGATGGGGGCAGATACGCAGTATTTT. Residues: CASRMGADTQYF.

The V and J genes are TRBV12-3 or TRBV12-4 and TRBJ2-3; 8 bases match TRBD2. The junction had 8 bases not matched to a gene; V was cut back by 4 bases and J by 2 bases. The length of the CDR3 is 16 residues. CDR3 loop: CASSSRAGEFTDTQYF. CDR3 in DNA: TGTGCCAGCAGTTCAAGAGCGGGGGAGTTCACAGATACGCAGTATTTT.

V and J are TRBV5-1 and TRBJ1-2; TRBD1 is a possible D gene (6 bases). The CDR3 spans 14 residues. The V gene lost 7 bases and the J gene lost 2 bases, with 15 bases spanning the gap. CDR1 and CDR2 (germline): SGHRS, YFSETQ. CDR3 region: CASGRLDSNYGYTF. DNA for the CDR3: TGCGCCAGCGGTCGCTTGGACAGCAACTATGGCTACACCTTC.

The rearrangement uses TRBV20-1 and TRBJ2-5, with TRBD2 matching 11 bases. V shed 5 bases and J 3 bases; nucleotides not matched to a gene: 17. Germline V CDR1 and CDR2: DFQATT, SNEGSKA (reference sequence). The CDR3 is 18 amino acids. CDR3 coding DNA: TGCAGTGCTGCCCGACTAGCGGGGTTGTCCCCGAGCAAAGAGACCCAGTACTTC. Its protein product is CSAARLAGLSPSKETQYF.

The sample holds a few counts of this clonotype. This sequence joins TRBV4-1 and TRBJ2-7; weak D call: TRBD2 (5 bases). The CDR3 extends over 15 amino acids. Trimming removed 2 bases from V and 3 bases from J, with 14 bases in between. CDR1 and CDR2 (germline): MGHRA, YSYEKL. The CDR3 here is CASSQSRGGYYEQYF. For the CDR3, the DNA is TGCGCCAGCAGCCAAAGTCGCGGAGGCTACTACGAGCAGTACTTC.

This clonotype was seen a handful of times. This sequence joins TRBV23-1 and TRBJ1-6; D is unresolved. TRBV23-1 is designated an ORF whose function remains uncertain. With 3 bases removed from V and 10 bases from J, the gap between germline ends came to 19 bases. The CDR3 length is 16 residues. The CDR3 reads CASSQPNRGVGSPLHF. CDR3 DNA sequence: TGCGCCAGCAGTCAGCCGAACCGCGGGGTCGGGTCACCCCTCCACTTT.

This chain uses TRBV4-1 with TRBJ2-3; TRBD2 matches at 9 bases. Germline CDR1 is MGHRA and CDR2 is YSYEKL. The CDR3 loop spans 17 amino acids. The ends lost 2 bases at V and 2 bases at J; junction bases unmatched: 8. The CDR3 region is CASSQRKSGGLTDTQYF. The CDR3, as DNA: TGCGCCAGCAGCCAAAGAAAGAGCGGGGGGCTCACAGATACGCAGTATTTT.

This clonotype showed up many times. V and J are TRBV12-5 and TRBJ2-2; 8 bases agree with TRBD2. Looked up from germline, CDR1 is LGHNT and CDR2 is FRNRAP. The CDR3 extends over 16 amino acids. The V segment lost 0 bases and the J segment 5 bases; nucleotides outside the gene matches: 5. CDR3 nucleotide sequence: TGTGCTAGTGGTTTGGTAATGGCGGGAGGTACCGGGGAGCTGTTTTTT. Translation gives CASGLVMAGGTGELFF. The entire variable domain, with the rest obtained from reference TRBV12-5 and TRBJ2-2, is as follows: DARVTQTPRHKVTEMGQEVTMRCQPILGHNTVFWYRQTMMQGLELLAYFRNRAPLDDSGMPKDRFSAEMPDATLATLKIQPSEPRDSAVYFCASGLVMAGGTGELFFGEGSRLTVL.

This clonotype showed up just a few times. The rearrangement joins TRBV5-1 to TRBJ2-7, with TRBD1 matching 7 bases. Trimming removed 4 bases from V and 5 bases from J; junction bases left unmatched: 12. CDR1 is SGHRS, CDR2 YFSETQ, per germline. The CDR3 has 15 residues. The CDR3 DNA reads as TGCGCCAGCAGCCCTCGGACAGGATCGTTGGACGAGCAGTACTTC. It specifies CASSPRTGSLDEQYF.

The chain recombines TRBV18 with TRBJ2-3, with TRBD2 identical over 7 bases. The trim removed 5 bases at V and 6 bases at J, leaving 2 bases unmatched. The CDR3 consists of 12 residues. Per the germline V gene, CDR1 is KGHSH and CDR2 is LQKENI. The CDR3: CASSRDYDTQYF. Written as DNA, the CDR3 is TGTGCCAGCTCAAGGGACTACGATACGCAGTATTTT.

This clonotype came up a few times. The chain recombines TRBV30 with TRBJ2-5; D is undetermined. The CDR3 totals 13 residues. V shed 5 bases and J shed 5 bases, with 15 bases lying between them. Germline-derived CDR1 and CDR2 are GTSNPN and SVGIG (reference sequence). CDR3 sequence (DNA): TGTGCCTGGTCCTTCAGAGGTTGGGAGACCCAGTACTTC. Protein: CAWSFRGWETQYF.

The chain couples TRBV30 to TRBJ1-2; D might be TRBD1 (6 bases). Between the trimmed V and J ends, which lost 8 bases and 3 bases, there was a span of 16 bases. Germline V gene lookup returns CDR1 GTSNPN and CDR2 SVGIG (reference sequence). CDR3 length: 13 residues. The CDR3 sequence: CARQNRADYGYTF. CDR3 DNA sequence: TGTGCCCGTCAGAACAGGGCAGACTATGGCTACACCTTC.

V is TRBV5-6 and J is TRBJ2-7; D remains ambiguous. The CDR3 covers 15 residues. Germline V gene lookup returns CDR1 SGHDT and CDR2 YYEEEE. Between the trimmed V and J ends, which lost 0 bases and 4 bases, there was a span of 14 bases. The CDR3 DNA reads TGTGCCAGCAGCTTGGCCTGGGGTGATGTTTACGAGCAGTACTTC. The encoded protein is CASSLAWGDVYEQYF.

The V and J genes are TRBV21-1 and TRBJ2-2. TRBV21-1 is a known pseudogene. The CDR3 is made up of 19 amino acids. As DNA, the CDR3 is TGTGCCAGCAGCAAAGAAAATCCTCTGCGGACCATGAACACCGGGGAGCTGTTTTTT. Translating it yields CASSKENPLRTMNTGELFF.

This clonotype was counted a single time. The rearrangement uses TRBV7-2 and TRBJ2-2; TRBD2 aligns across 14 bases. The germline gives CDR1 SGHTA, CDR2 FQGNSA. The V segment lost 2 bases and the J segment 4 bases; nucleotides outside the gene matches: 6. The CDR3 totals 18 residues. The CDR3 DNA is TGTGCCAGCAGCTTAAGGGGGACTAGCGGGAGACCCACCGGGGAGCTGTTTTTT. It translates to CASSLRGTSGRPTGELFF. Supplemented by reference TRBV7-2 and TRBJ2-2, the full variable domain reads GAGVSQSPSNKVTEKGKDVELRCDPISGHTALYWYRQSLGQGLEFLIYFQGNSAPDKSGLPSDRFSAERTGGSVSTLTIQRTQQEDSAVYLCASSLRGTSGRPTGELFFGEGSRLTVL.

This clonotype was recorded a few times. The chain couples TRBV2 to TRBJ2-1; no clear D. CDR1 is SNHLY, CDR2 FYNNEI, per germline. V shed 4 bases and J shed 14 bases, with 12 bases lying between them. This CDR3 region has 11 residues. The CDR3 loop is CASSGMLDKFF. The CDR3 DNA sequence: TGTGCCAGCAGTGGTATGCTAGACAAGTTCTTC.

This clonotype was picked up a small number of times. The J gene is TRBJ1-5, the V gene TRBV2, with D possibly being TRBD1 (5 bases). This CDR3 spans 14 amino acids. V lost 4 bases and J lost 1, with 8 bases in between. The V gene's germline CDR1 is SNHLY and CDR2 FYNNEI. The CDR3 region has the DNA TGTGCCAGCAGTGCAGGGTTGAGCAATCAGCCCCAGCATTTT. Translating gives CASSAGLSNQPQHF.

This chain's CDR3 is CASTRGVSVGSPPYEQYF. CDR3 coding DNA: TGTGCCAGCACGCGGGGCGTTTCTGTCGGGAGCCCTCCCTACGAGCAGTACTTC. The J gene is TRBJ2-7, the V gene TRBV6-2 or TRBV6-3; possibly TRBD2 for D (6 bases). This CDR3 is 18 amino acids long. CDR1 and CDR2 (germline): MNHEY, SVGEGT. Trimming shortened V by 7 bases and J by 2 bases, and 27 bases separated the two germline ends.

This clonotype turned up a few times. One junction end does not reproduce the germline sequence, and a read error may be involved. The chain links TRBV7-7 to TRBJ2-5; a possible D gene is TRBD1 (6 bases). The CDR3 is 14 amino acids. CDR1 SSHAT and CDR2 FNYEAQ come from the germline V gene (reference sequence). The CDR3 nucleotides are TGTGCTAGCAGCTTGGGACAAGGAACGGAGACCCAGTACTTC. This gives the protein CASSLGQGTETQYF.

This clonotype was counted a few times. The gene calls are TRBV12-3 or TRBV12-4 and TRBJ2-1, with 8 bases identical to TRBD1. The CDR3 covers 14 residues. Germline trimming cut 4 bases from V and 4 bases from J; bases unmatched to any gene: 3. The CDR3 is CASSSQGAYNEQFF. The CDR3 DNA reads as TGTGCCAGCAGTTCCCAGGGGGCGTACAATGAGCAGTTCTTC.